Listed here are 32 T cell receptor beta chains from one sample, sequenced in a study of shared clonotypes between healthy human individuals. Profiling relied on immunoSEQ multiplex PCR, and the TCRdb table lists in-frame clones only, not all of them. The sample holds about 470,000 clones, roughly three quarters seen once. Source material: PBMCs. These receptors all stem from a woman aged 40 to 49 in good health. Some clones in this sample may be carry-over from other donors' samples.

The chain has TRBV28 and TRBJ2-2; 8 bases are shared with TRBD2. The CDR3 spans 18 residues. Germline CDR1 is MDHEN and CDR2 is SYDVKM. Germline trimming cut 6 bases from V and 3 bases from J; bases unmatched to any gene: 15. CDR3 DNA sequence: TGTGCCAGCAGCCAGGGACTAGTAGGCTACGTGGACACCGGGGAGCTGTTTTTT. This sequence encodes CASSQGLVGYVDTGELFF.

Notes on this clone: The sample contains more than one DNA sequence encoding this CDR3. This chain connects TRBV29-1 to TRBJ1-2; D ambiguous. CDR1 is SQVTM, CDR2 ANQGSEA, per germline. The length of the CDR3 is 14 residues. Trimming stripped 4 bases from V and 3 bases from J, with 15 bases between. In nucleotides, the CDR3 is TGCAGCGTTGCTCCTGGATCATTTGACTATGGCTACACCTTC. Translated: CSVAPGSFDYGYTF.

The chain recombines TRBV6-5 with TRBJ1-4, with no clear D. Trimming pared 5 bases from V and 0 bases from J, leaving 7 bases between. Per germline, CDR1 MNHEY and CDR2 SVGAGI. The CDR3 is made up of 14 amino acids. The CDR3 nucleotides are TGTGCCAGCAGTCCGGTTGCAACTAATGAAAAACTGTTTTTT. Translated: CASSPVATNEKLFF.

Only a few counts were recorded for this clone. The rearrangement links TRBV7-9 to TRBJ2-7; TRBD1 is a possible D gene (5 bases). The V and J ends lost 1 base and 6 bases respectively, with 19 bases between them. The CDR3 spans 16 residues. CDR1 SEHNR and CDR2 FQNEAQ come from the germline V gene (reference sequence). CDR3 nucleotides: TGTGCCAGCAGCTTAGAAGGGGTTGGACCTACTACCGAGCAGTACTTC. Protein product: CASSLEGVGPTTEQYF.

The J gene is TRBJ1-4, the V gene TRBV7-9; TRBD1 aligns across 7 bases. Germline values: CDR1 SEHNR, CDR2 FQNEAQ (reference sequence). V dropped 5 bases and J dropped 4; count of bases not matched to a gene: 4. This CDR3 comprises 14 residues. The CDR3 loop reads CASSTGQDNEKLFF. The CDR3 DNA reads as TGTGCCAGCAGCACTGGACAGGATAATGAAAAACTGTTTTTT.

This clone was counted between two and nine times. This sequence joins TRBV10-1 and TRBJ1-1; TRBD1 is a possible D gene (5 bases). V was trimmed by 0 bases and J by 6 bases, leaving 17 bases between them. This CDR3 has 16 residues. Germline CDR1 is WNHNN and CDR2 is SYGVQD (reference sequence). The CDR3 sequence is CASSESNPGYGAEAFF. The DNA for the CDR3 is TGCGCCAGCAGTGAGTCGAACCCAGGGTATGGCGCTGAAGCTTTCTTT.

The CDR3 DNA is TGCGCCAGCAGTGTGGGTAATGGGGAGCTGTTTTTT. Protein product: CASSVGNGELFF. This chain joins TRBV10-2 and TRBJ2-2; D not resolved. The CDR3 is 12 residues long. Trimming shortened V by 4 bases and J by 8 bases, and 8 bases separated the two germline ends. The germline CDR1 and CDR2 sequences are WSHSY and SAAADI.

The rearrangement links TRBV6-5 to TRBJ1-5; D not certain. The V gene's germline CDR1 is MNHEY and CDR2 SVGAGI. This CDR3 is built from 12 residues. V shed 4 bases and J shed 9 bases, with 10 bases lying between them. As DNA, the CDR3 is TGTGCCAGCAGTTCGCCACCCGGGCCCCAGCATTTT. It codes for CASSSPPGPQHF.

The V gene is TRBV15, the J gene TRBJ2-2, with D uncertain. V was shortened by 5 bases and J by 6 bases, with 10 bases between the two germline ends. The CDR3 extends over 13 amino acids. Germline-derived CDR1 and CDR2 are LNHNV and YYDKDF (reference sequence). As DNA, the CDR3 is TGTGCCACCAGCTCCCTTGGGGCCGGGGAGCTGTTTTTT. This codes for CATSSLGAGELFF.

The chain recombines TRBV19 with TRBJ1-5; D call uncertain. Germline V gene data show CDR1 as LNHDA and CDR2 as SQIVND (reference sequence). The CDR3 is 12 residues long. Trimming took 1 base from V and 7 from J, leaving 5 bases between them. CDR3 sequence: CASSIVFQPQHF. The DNA for the CDR3 is TGTGCCAGTAGTATAGTGTTCCAGCCCCAGCATTTT.

J is TRBJ2-3 and V is TRBV5-1; possibly TRBD1 or TRBD2 for D (6 bases each). The germline V and J ends were trimmed by 4 bases and 6 bases, with 15 bases remaining between them. Looked up from germline, CDR1 is SGHRS and CDR2 is YFSETQ. This CDR3 contains 14 residues. CDR3 loop: CASSRGDISDTQYF. The CDR3, as DNA: TGCGCCAGCAGCAGGGGGGACATTTCCGATACGCAGTATTTT. The whole variable domain, filled in from reference TRBV5-1 and TRBJ2-3, reads KAGVTQTPRYLIKTRGQQVTLSCSPISGHRSVSWYQQTPGQGLQFLFEYFSETQRNKGNFPGRFSGRQFSNSRSEMNVSTLELGDSALYLCASSRGDISDTQYFGPGTRLTVL.

J is TRBJ2-2 and V is TRBV28; 10 nucleotides match TRBD1. From germline, CDR1 is MDHEN and CDR2 SYDVKM. This CDR3 spans 15 amino acids. With 6 bases clipped from V and 5 bases from J, the junction kept 6 bases outside the gene matches. The CDR3 DNA sequence: TGTGCCAGCAGACGACAGGGGGCTGGAACCGGGGAGCTGTTTTTT. It encodes CASRRQGAGTGELFF.

The V and J genes are TRBV7-9 and TRBJ1-1, with D possibly matching TRBD1 (6 bases). Germline V gene sequence: CDR1 SEHNR, CDR2 FQNEAQ (reference sequence). The germline V and J ends were trimmed by 1 base and 3 bases, with 6 bases remaining between them. The length of the CDR3 is 13 residues. The CDR3: CASSLEGDTEAFF. The CDR3 nucleotides read TGTGCCAGCAGCTTAGAGGGGGACACTGAAGCTTTCTTT. The variable domain in full, with the rest retrieved from reference TRBV7-9 and TRBJ1-1, is DTGVSQNPRHKITKRGQNVTFRCDPISEHNRLYWYRQTLGQGPEFLTYFQNEAQLEKSRLLSDRFSAERPKGSFSTLEIQRTEQGDSAMYLCASSLEGDTEAFFGQGTRLTVV.

The V and J genes are TRBV2 and TRBJ1-3; 7 nucleotides align to TRBD1. Per the germline V gene, CDR1 is SNHLY and CDR2 is FYNNEI. This CDR3 contains 16 residues. Trimming took 6 bases from V and 1 from J; bases not matched to a gene: 9. The CDR3, as DNA: TGTGCCAGCAGCTTCACCGGGACAGCGTCTGGAAACACCATATATTTT. Protein: CASSFTGTASGNTIYF.

V gene TRBV27 combines with J gene TRBJ2-7; D perhaps matches TRBD2 (6 bases). Germline lookup yields CDR1 MNHEY and CDR2 SMNVEV (reference sequence). The V gene lost 5 bases and the J gene lost 3 bases, with 14 bases spanning the gap. This CDR3 has 14 amino acids. The CDR3 here is CASSKGREFYEQYF. The CDR3 DNA follows: TGTGCCAGCAGTAAAGGACGGGAGTTCTACGAGCAGTACTTC.

The rearrangement joins TRBV7-8 to TRBJ2-7; 8 bases are shared with TRBD1. The V gene end was trimmed by 5 bases and the J gene end by 5 bases; junction bases not matched to a gene: 11. The length of the CDR3 is 15 residues. CDR1 is SGHVS and CDR2 is FQNEAQ in the germline V gene. The CDR3 loop is CASSLNRQGTDEQYF. Here the CDR3 DNA reads TGTGCCAGCAGCCTTAACAGACAGGGGACGGACGAGCAGTACTTC. The whole variable domain, remainder taken from reference TRBV7-8 and TRBJ2-7, is GAGVSQSPRYKVAKRGQDVALRCDPISGHVSLFWYQQALGQGPEFLTYFQNEAQLDKSGLPSDRFFAERPEGSVSTLKIQRTQQEDSAVYLCASSLNRQGTDEQYFGPGTRLTVT.

CDR3 coding DNA: TGTGCCAGCAGCTTAACGGGGGTCGGGAAAGAGCAGTTCTTC. Its translation: CASSLTGVGKEQFF. This chain uses TRBV7-3 with TRBJ2-1; perhaps D is TRBD1 or TRBD2 (5 bases each). The germline V and J ends were trimmed by 0 bases and 10 bases, with 13 bases remaining between them. The germline V gene encodes CDR1 SGHTA and CDR2 FQGTGA. There are 14 residues in the CDR3.

The rearrangement uses TRBV5-1 and TRBJ1-1; D not certain. Trimming shortened V by 3 bases and J by 3 bases, and 12 bases separated the two germline ends. From germline, CDR1 is SGHRS and CDR2 YFSETQ. The CDR3 length is 14 residues. The CDR3 is CASSWTAEDTEAFF. DNA of the CDR3: TGCGCCAGCAGCTGGACGGCGGAAGACACTGAAGCTTTCTTT.

V gene TRBV6-1 combines with J gene TRBJ1-5; TRBD1 is a possible D gene (5 bases). Trimming took 1 base from V and 5 from J, leaving 12 bases between them. The CDR3 spans 15 residues. Germline V CDR1 and CDR2: MNHNS, SASEGT. The CDR3 loop is CASSEVAGGDQPQHF. CDR3 DNA sequence: TGTGCCAGCAGTGAAGTGGCAGGAGGGGATCAGCCCCAGCATTTT.

J is TRBJ2-7 and V is TRBV7-2; tentative D call: TRBD2 (5 bases). V lost 2 bases to trimming and J lost 3 bases, with 14 bases between them. The CDR3 runs to 15 residues. Per germline, CDR1 SGHTA and CDR2 FQGNSA. The CDR3 DNA sequence: TGTGCCAGCAGCTTAAACGGTGGGGAGAGCTACGAGCAGTACTTC. This gives the protein CASSLNGGESYEQYF.

This clone showed up just once. The chain couples TRBV4-3 to TRBJ2-5; D perhaps matches TRBD2 (5 bases). This CDR3 is built from 16 residues. V was pared by 1 base and J by 5 bases, with 17 bases between. Germline CDR1 reads LGHNA; CDR2 reads YSLEER. The CDR3 nucleotides are TGCGCCAGCAGCCAAGGAACCACGGCGGGCGGGGAGACCCAGTACTTC. Translated, it gives CASSQGTTAGGETQYF.

The V and J genes are TRBV2 and TRBJ2-7, with D possibly being TRBD2 (6 bases). V was cut by 2 bases and J by 5 bases, with 7 bases left in between. The germline gives CDR1 SNHLY, CDR2 FYNNEI. The CDR3 sequence is 12 residues long. CDR3 coding DNA: TGTGCCAGCAGTGAACGGAGGGACGAGCAGTACTTC. Amino acids: CASSERRDEQYF.

The CDR3 loop is CASSFRDRGLPETQYF. CDR3 bases: TGTGCCAGCAGCTTCCGGGACAGGGGACTCCCGGAGACCCAGTACTTC. The rearrangement joins TRBV5-5 to TRBJ2-5; 10 nucleotides align to TRBD1. The CDR3 length is 16 residues. The germline V gene has CDR1 SGHKS and CDR2 YYEKEE (reference sequence). The V gene end was trimmed by 2 bases and the J gene end by 5 bases; junction bases not matched to a gene: 9.

The J gene is TRBJ2-3, the V gene TRBV30, with 7 bases identical to TRBD1. The CDR3 sequence is 17 residues long. Germline CDR1 GTSNPN, CDR2 SVGIG (reference sequence). J lost 1 base, V lost 1 base, and 11 bases had no gene match. Written as DNA, the CDR3 is TGTGCCTGGAGTGCCAATGACAGGGTTTGCGGCACAGATACGCAGTATTTT. Translation gives CAWSANDRVCGTDTQYF.

This sequence joins TRBV28 and TRBJ1-5; D ambiguous. V was clipped by 6 bases and J by 0 bases, with 12 bases between them. This CDR3 has 15 residues. Germline V CDR1 and CDR2: MDHEN, SYDVKM. This CDR3 is CASRPSGYSNQPQHF. CDR3 nucleotides: TGTGCCAGCAGACCCTCGGGATATAGCAATCAGCCCCAGCATTTT.

The chain has TRBV28 and TRBJ2-1, with D possibly TRBD1 on 6 matching bases. V shed 5 bases and J shed 15 bases, with 17 bases lying between them. Germline assignment: CDR1 MDHEN and CDR2 SYDVKM. The CDR3 runs 12 residues. The DNA of the CDR3 is TGTGCCAGCAGTAACCGGGACACAAAGCGGTTCTTC. Protein product: CASSNRDTKRFF.

This chain joins TRBV5-1 and TRBJ2-3; a weak D match, TRBD1 (6 bases). Trimming pared 0 bases from V and 4 bases from J, leaving 9 bases between. The length of the CDR3 is 14 residues. CDR1 SGHRS and CDR2 YFSETQ come from the germline V gene. CDR3 nucleotide sequence: TGCGCCAGCAGCTTGGGAGGACAGTCAGATACGCAGTATTTT. This encodes CASSLGGQSDTQYF.

In the case of this clone: Mismatch with germline at one junction end may stem from a read error. The chain links TRBV7-6 to TRBJ2-1, with 7 bases lining up with TRBD2. The CDR3 length is 13 residues. Germline loops: CDR1 SGHVS, CDR2 FNYEAQ. The CDR3 reads CASSLGAVTSPLF. CDR3 bases: TGTGCCAGCAGCTTAGGGGCGGTGACTAGCCCTCTCTTC.

The gene calls are TRBV19 and TRBJ1-1, with TRBD1 matching over 8 bases. The V gene's germline CDR1 is LNHDA and CDR2 SQIVND (reference sequence). Trimming took 3 bases from V and 1 from J; bases not matched to a gene: 1. The CDR3 totals 14 residues. The CDR3, as DNA: TGTGCCAGTAGTATCGACAGGGGGAACACTGAAGCTTTCTTT. This translates into CASSIDRGNTEAFF.

The rearrangement uses TRBV27 and TRBJ1-5; 7 bases are a match to TRBD1. Germline CDR1 is MNHEY and CDR2 is SMNVEV (reference sequence). The CDR3 length is 15 residues. Unmatched junction bases numbered 1, after V lost 2 bases and J lost 0 bases. CDR3 sequence (DNA): TGTGCCAGCAGTTTAAACAGGGGTAGCAATCAGCCCCAGCATTTT. It specifies CASSLNRGSNQPQHF.

Details on this clone: The sample holds other DNA sequences that translate to the same CDR3. The chain carries TRBV27 and TRBJ1-5, with 10 bases that match TRBD1. V shed 6 bases, J shed 5 bases, and the junction held 4 bases outside the gene matches. Germline V gives CDR1 MNHEY, CDR2 SMNVEV (reference sequence). This CDR3 is 14 amino acids long. The DNA of the CDR3 is TGTGCCAGCAGCCCGGGACAGGGGCATCAGCCCCAGCATTTT. This translates into CASSPGQGHQPQHF.

The J gene is TRBJ2-5, the V gene TRBV2; D is ambiguous. CDR3 length: 14 residues. CDR1 is SNHLY, CDR2 FYNNEI, per germline. With 2 bases removed from V and 4 bases from J, the gap between germline ends came to 11 bases. The CDR3 here is CASSELVSIETQYF. The DNA for the CDR3 is TGTGCCAGCAGTGAACTAGTTTCGATAGAGACCCAGTACTTC.